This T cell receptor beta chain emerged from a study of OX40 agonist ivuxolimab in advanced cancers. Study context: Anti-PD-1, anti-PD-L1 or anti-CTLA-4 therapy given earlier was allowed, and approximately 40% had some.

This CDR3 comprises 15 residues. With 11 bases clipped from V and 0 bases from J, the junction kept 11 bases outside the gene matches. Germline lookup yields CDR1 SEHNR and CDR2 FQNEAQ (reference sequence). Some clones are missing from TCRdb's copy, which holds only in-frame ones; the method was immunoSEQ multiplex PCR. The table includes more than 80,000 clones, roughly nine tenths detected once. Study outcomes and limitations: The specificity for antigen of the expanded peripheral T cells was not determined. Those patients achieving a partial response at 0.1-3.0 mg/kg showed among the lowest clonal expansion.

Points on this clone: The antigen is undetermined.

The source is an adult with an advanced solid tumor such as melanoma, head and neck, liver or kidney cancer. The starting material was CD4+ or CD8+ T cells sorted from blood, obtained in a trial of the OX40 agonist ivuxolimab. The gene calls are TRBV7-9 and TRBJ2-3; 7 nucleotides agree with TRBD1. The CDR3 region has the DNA TGTGCCGAACAGGGGCCCACCTCTAGCACAGATACGCAGTATTTT. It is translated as CAEQGPTSSTDTQYF.